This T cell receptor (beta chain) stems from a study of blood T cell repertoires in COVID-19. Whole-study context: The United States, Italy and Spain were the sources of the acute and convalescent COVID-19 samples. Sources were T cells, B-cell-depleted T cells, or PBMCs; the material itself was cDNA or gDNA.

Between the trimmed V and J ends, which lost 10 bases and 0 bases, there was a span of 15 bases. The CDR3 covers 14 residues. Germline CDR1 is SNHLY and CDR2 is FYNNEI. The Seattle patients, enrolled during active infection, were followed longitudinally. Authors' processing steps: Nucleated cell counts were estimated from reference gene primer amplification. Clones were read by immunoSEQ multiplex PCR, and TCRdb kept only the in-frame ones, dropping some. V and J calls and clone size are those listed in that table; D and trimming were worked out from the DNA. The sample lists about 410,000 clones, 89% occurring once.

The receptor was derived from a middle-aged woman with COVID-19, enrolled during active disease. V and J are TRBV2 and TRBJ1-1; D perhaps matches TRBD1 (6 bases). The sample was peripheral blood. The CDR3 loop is CATYGGLMNTEAFF. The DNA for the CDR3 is TGTGCCACCTACGGGGGGCTCATGAACACTGAAGCTTTCTTT.